Sequencing of this T cell receptor (beta chain) was carried out in a study of blood T cell repertoires in COVID-19. This clone has only one observation. Data came from immunoSEQ multiplex PCR; TCRdb stores just in-frame clones and leaves some out. The table shows roughly 150,000 clones, with over 80% occurring only once. The sequence derives from a man between 65 and 85 years old who had been exposed to COVID-19. The sample consisted of PBMCs or T cells enriched from blood (not recorded which).

In DNA, the CDR3 is TGTGCCAGCTCACCAGGCAGGGAGGGTCAGCCCCAGCATTTT. Translating it yields CASSPGREGQPQHF. The V and J genes are TRBV18 and TRBJ1-5, with D tentatively TRBD1 (5 bases). In germline, CDR1 is KGHSH, CDR2 LQKENI. V was cut by 2 bases and J by 6 bases, with 11 bases left in between. The CDR3 sequence is 14 residues long.